Below, 3 T cell receptor beta chains from the same sample are listed, as sequenced in a study of CD4+ T cells in melanoma. Clones were read by immunoSEQ multiplex PCR, and TCRdb kept only the in-frame ones, dropping some. Among around 15,000 clones listed, around 80% were seen once. The sample consisted of cells from a culture (not recorded whether cultured in vitro). Receptors were obtained from a human donor with melanoma.

The V gene is TRBV5-1, the J gene TRBJ1-1, with D tentatively TRBD1 (5 bases). This CDR3 comprises 18 residues. Trimming took 0 bases from V and 6 from J, leaving 24 bases between them. CDR1 and CDR2 from the germline V gene are SGHRS and YFSETQ. CDR3 sequence reads: CASSLAISQTAVKSEAFF. CDR3 in DNA: TGCGCCAGCAGCTTGGCCATTTCCCAGACAGCGGTTAAGTCTGAAGCTTTCTTT.

By sample fraction, this clone is medium-sized (0.01 to 0.1%). Distinct nucleotide sequences in the sample also encode this CDR3. The genes are TRBV2 and TRBJ2-7; no firm D call. Trimming left V 4 bases short and J 0 bases short, with 7 bases between. The CDR3 is made up of 13 amino acids. The V gene's germline CDR1 is SNHLY and CDR2 FYNNEI. In DNA, the CDR3 is TGTGCCAGCAGTGTACCACTCTCCTACGAGCAGTACTTC. Its protein is CASSVPLSYEQYF.

The chain links TRBV6-1 to TRBJ1-2; 10 bases are a match to TRBD1. CDR3 length: 13 residues. Germline CDR1 is MNHNS and CDR2 is SASEGT. V was clipped by 8 bases and J by 7 bases; unmatched bases: 7. The CDR3 DNA reads TGTGCCAGCGGAGACAGGGGGCGCTTTGGCTACACCTTC. Residues: CASGDRGRFGYTF.